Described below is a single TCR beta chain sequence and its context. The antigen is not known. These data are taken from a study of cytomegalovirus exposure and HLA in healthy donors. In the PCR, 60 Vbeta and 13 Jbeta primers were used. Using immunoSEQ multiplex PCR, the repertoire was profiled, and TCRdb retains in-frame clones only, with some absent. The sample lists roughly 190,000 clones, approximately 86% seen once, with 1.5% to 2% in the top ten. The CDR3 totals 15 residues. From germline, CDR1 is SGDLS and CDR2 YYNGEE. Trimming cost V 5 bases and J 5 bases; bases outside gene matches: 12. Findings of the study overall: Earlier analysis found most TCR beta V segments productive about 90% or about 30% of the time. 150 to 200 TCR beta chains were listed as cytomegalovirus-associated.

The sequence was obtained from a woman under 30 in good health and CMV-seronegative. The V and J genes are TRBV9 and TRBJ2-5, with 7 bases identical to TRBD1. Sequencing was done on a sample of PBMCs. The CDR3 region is CASSAGTAGWETQYF. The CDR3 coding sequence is TGTGCCAGCAGTGCCGGGACAGCCGGGTGGGAGACCCAGTACTTC.